One and the same sample provided the 2 T cell receptor beta chains below, sequenced in a study of T cells in Graves' hyperthyroidism and ophthalmopathy. From RNA transcripts, TCR beta CDR3 regions were amplified. A set of HTBI primers served as the primers for a first-round RT-PCR of the TCR CDR3. TCRdb fed the multiplex PCR reads into MiXCR, producing one record per CDR3 protein. Altogether about 580,000 distinct CDR3 sequences are present, over 11% being singletons, with the ten largest covering under 7%. The sequenced sample consisted of blood. The receptors here all came from a woman aged 30 to 39 with Graves' hyperthyroidism that later progressed to Graves' ophthalmopathy.

The chain joins TRBV4-1 to TRBJ1-2, with D possibly TRBD1 on 6 matching bases. Trimming took 0 bases from V and 7 from J, leaving 21 bases between them. This CDR3 region has 17 residues. Germline V gives CDR1 MGHRA, CDR2 YSYEKL. The CDR3, as DNA: TGCGCCAGCAGCCAAGAAAGTCGACAGGACCCCTACTCTGGCTACACCTTC. Translation gives CASSQESRQDPYSGYTF.

This clonotype was detected many times. The genes are TRBV3-1 and TRBJ2-1, with 11 bases that match TRBD2. Germline loops: CDR1 LGHDT, CDR2 YNNKEL (reference sequence). After removal of 6 bases from V and 5 bases from J, the junction contained 6 bases not matched to a gene. This CDR3 comprises 15 residues. CDR3 sequence reads: CASRHGTSGHNEQFF. CDR3 in DNA: TGTGCCAGCAGACACGGGACTAGCGGTCACAATGAGCAGTTCTTC.